This T cell receptor beta chain emerged from a study of post-analysis software for immune sequencing data. In the study overall: Relapsing-remitting, secondary progressive and progressive-relapsing multiple sclerosis were all included among the disease courses. Overall study results and limits: Normalized Chao1 diversity was significantly reduced in patients versus controls. F measure showed strong co-clustering of same-batch samples. Several TRBV segments occurring more often in patients than controls included TRBV5-6, TRBV5-1 and TRBV20-1.

Sequencing libraries made from TCR beta cDNA carried unique molecular identifiers. MiXCR, run by TCRdb on the PCR reads, gives a single entry per CDR3 protein. In the table there are about 770,000 distinct CDR3 sequences, around 42% of which are singletons. This clonotype has only a few counts. Its specificity is not known. Germline loops: CDR1 SGHRS, CDR2 YFSETQ. With 4 bases clipped from V and 3 bases from J, the junction kept 5 bases outside the gene matches. The length of the CDR3 is 15 residues. The source is a girl aged 10 to 17 with multiple sclerosis. The chain is built from TRBV5-1 and TRBJ2-7; 12 positions match TRBD2. The sequencing input was blood. The CDR3 DNA follows: TGCGCCAGCAGCGACACGACTAGCGGGAGCTACGAGCAGTACTTC. Protein product: CASSDTTSGSYEQYF.